The 20 T cell receptor beta chains below come from one sample, sequenced in a study of identical twins. In TCRdb, the 5' RACE reads were re-called with MiXCR into one record per CDR3 protein. The sample lists about 890,000 distinct CDR3 sequences, 10% to 15% seen once, with around 1.6% in the top ten. The same data also went into a second study, on yellow fever vaccine responses in identical twins.

The sample was PBMCs. These TCRs come from a woman under 30 in good health.

This clonotype appeared a few times. This chain links TRBV20-1 with TRBJ2-5, with 8 bases that match TRBD1. With 4 bases clipped from V and 1 base from J, the junction kept 8 bases outside the gene matches. CDR1 and CDR2 (germline): DFQATT, SNEGSKA (reference sequence). This CDR3 has 15 amino acids. The CDR3, as DNA: TGCAGTGCTATATCCACCGGGACAGGCCAAGAGACCCAGTACTTC. Residues: CSAISTGTGQETQYF.

The chain is built from TRBV7-9 and TRBJ1-1; D is unclear. The CDR3 runs to 16 residues. V was trimmed by 1 base and J by 2 bases, leaving 14 bases between them. From germline, CDR1 is SEHNR and CDR2 FQNEAQ (reference sequence). The CDR3 here is CASSLVRGGRNTEAFF. The DNA of the CDR3 is TGTGCCAGCAGCTTAGTTCGGGGAGGACGAAACACTGAAGCTTTCTTT.

This clonotype was observed many times. An end of the junction does not agree with germline; a read error may underlie this. CDR3: CASSGQGGQPQHF. Written as DNA, the CDR3 is TGCGCCAGCAGCGGACAGGGGGGTCAGCCCCAGCATTTT. V gene TRBV12-3 or TRBV12-4 combines with J gene TRBJ1-5, with 10 bases matching TRBD1. The CDR3 totals 13 residues.

This sequence joins TRBV20-1 and TRBJ1-1; D is unclear. The CDR3 contains 12 residues. Trimming shortened V by 4 bases and J by 0 bases, and 6 bases separated the two germline ends. Germline CDR1 is DFQATT and CDR2 is SNEGSKA (reference sequence). The CDR3 sequence is CSATTVNTEAFF. CDR3 nucleotides: TGCAGTGCTACGACGGTGAACACTGAAGCTTTCTTT.

The gene calls are TRBV12-3 or TRBV12-4 and TRBJ2-2, with D unresolved. This CDR3 has 15 residues. Trimming removed 2 bases at V and 1 base at J, with 8 bases between. In DNA form, the CDR3 reads TGTGCCAGCAGTTTAACTTCCCTGAACACCGGGGAGCTGTTTTTT. This translates into CASSLTSLNTGELFF.

V and J are TRBV2 and TRBJ1-5; 7 bases match TRBD1. J gave up 6 bases and V 6 bases, and 11 bases lay outside the gene matches. The CDR3 spans 15 residues. Germline assignment: CDR1 SNHLY and CDR2 FYNNEI. CDR3 sequence reads: CASSATGWAGQPQHF. The CDR3 DNA reads TGTGCCAGCAGCGCGACAGGGTGGGCAGGTCAGCCCCAGCATTTT.

The genes are TRBV25-1 and TRBJ2-4; possibly TRBD1 for D (5 bases). The V and J ends lost 2 bases and 3 bases respectively, with 17 bases between them. Germline CDR1 reads MGHDK; CDR2 reads SYGVNS. The CDR3 spans 17 residues. The CDR3 region is CASSESLRQGSKNIQYF. CDR3 nucleotides: TGTGCCAGCAGTGAAAGTTTGCGTCAGGGTAGCAAAAACATTCAGTACTTC.

This clonotype was counted between two and nine times. This sequence joins TRBV20-1 and TRBJ2-3; 8 nucleotides line up with TRBD2. The V gene end was trimmed by 2 bases and the J gene end by 2 bases; junction bases not matched to a gene: 15. The germline gives CDR1 DFQATT, CDR2 SNEGSKA (reference sequence). CDR3 length: 18 residues. The DNA for the CDR3 is TGCAGTGCTAGACCTACCGTGGTATGGCGGGAGGACACAGATACGCAGTATTTT. This sequence encodes CSARPTVVWREDTDTQYF.

The chain is built from TRBV10-3 and TRBJ1-5; no firm D call. CDR3 length: 15 amino acids. V lost 0 bases, J lost 0 bases, and 6 bases lay in between. Germline V gives CDR1 ENHRY, CDR2 SYGVKD. The CDR3 region is CAISESTYSNQPQHF. The CDR3 region has the DNA TGTGCCATCAGTGAGTCAACGTATAGCAATCAGCCCCAGCATTTT.

In this sample, this clonotype turned up many times. The chain employs TRBV4-2 and TRBJ2-1, with 12 bases fitting TRBD2. V lost 0 bases, J lost 1 base, and 7 bases stayed unmatched. Germline-derived CDR1 and CDR2 are LGHNA and YNFKEQ. This CDR3 has 19 amino acids. CDR3: CASSQDPGLAGTSYNEQFF. The CDR3 DNA reads TGTGCCAGCAGCCAAGATCCTGGACTAGCGGGAACATCCTACAATGAGCAGTTCTTC.

The chain employs TRBV2 and TRBJ2-1; 7 nucleotides line up with TRBD2. Germline-derived CDR1 and CDR2 are SNHLY and FYNNEI. The CDR3 has 15 amino acids. V gave up 3 bases and J gave up 5 bases; unmatched junction bases: 7. CDR3 DNA sequence: TGTGCCAGCAGTGATTGGCAGCGGGAAAACAATGAGCAGTTCTTC. Amino acid sequence: CASSDWQRENNEQFF.

This clonotype appeared a few times. J is TRBJ1-1 and V is TRBV5-5; no reliable D call. Trimming cost V 4 bases and J 4 bases, with 17 bases left between them. This CDR3 contains 15 residues. Germline V CDR1 and CDR2: SGHKS, YYEKEE (reference sequence). DNA for the CDR3: TGTGCCAGCAGCGCCCTACGGGGTGGGTCCACTGAAGCTTTCTTT. Its protein product is CASSALRGGSTEAFF.

This clonotype appeared many times. V gene TRBV12-3 or TRBV12-4 combines with J gene TRBJ1-2, with D hard to call. The CDR3 is 11 amino acids. Trimming removed 4 bases from V and 4 bases from J, with 4 bases in between. CDR3 region: CASSSTYGYTF. The CDR3 DNA is TGTGCCAGCAGTTCCACCTATGGCTACACCTTC.

This clonotype was seen more than once but under ten times. The chain couples TRBV6-2 or TRBV6-3 to TRBJ2-5; no clear D gene. V lost 0 bases to trimming and J lost 2 bases, with 13 bases between them. The CDR3 sequence is 16 residues long. Germline assignment: CDR1 MNHEY and CDR2 SVGEGT. The CDR3 reads CASSYSRGQPQETQYF. CDR3 in DNA: TGTGCCAGCAGTTACTCGCGTGGGCAGCCACAAGAGACCCAGTACTTC.

The rearrangement uses TRBV6-1 and TRBJ2-1; D perhaps matches TRBD2 (6 bases). The CDR3 runs 16 residues. CDR1 MNHNS and CDR2 SASEGT come from the germline V gene. Between the trimmed V and J ends, which lost 5 bases and 4 bases, there was a span of 18 bases. This CDR3 reads CASSKSGGMGYNEQFF. For the CDR3, the DNA is TGTGCCAGCAGTAAAAGTGGCGGGATGGGTTACAATGAGCAGTTCTTC.

This rearrangement joins TRBV12-3 or TRBV12-4 to TRBJ1-5, with D unclear. Trimming pared 5 bases from V and 3 bases from J, leaving 8 bases between. The CDR3 spans 13 residues. CDR3 bases: TGTGCCAGCAGTCTCAGTTTCAATCAGCCCCAGCATTTT. Protein: CASSLSFNQPQHF.

This clonotype was seen at least ten times. This chain uses TRBV27 with TRBJ2-1, with 13 bases lining up with TRBD2. Per the germline V gene, CDR1 is MNHEY and CDR2 is SMNVEV (reference sequence). V lost 5 bases to trimming and J lost 5 bases; unmatched junction nucleotides: 9. The CDR3 loop spans 17 amino acids. CDR3 amino acids: CASSRIPGLAGDNEQFF. In nucleotides, the CDR3 is TGTGCCAGCAGTCGTATCCCCGGACTAGCGGGAGACAATGAGCAGTTCTTC.

Only a few counts were recorded for this clonotype. The V and J genes are TRBV2 and TRBJ2-3, with 11 nucleotides matching TRBD2. J was trimmed by 4 bases and V by 0 bases; bases with no gene match: 12. From germline, CDR1 is SNHLY and CDR2 FYNNEI. This CDR3 has 19 amino acids. This CDR3 reads CASSEATVAGGPFADTQYF. In DNA, the CDR3 is TGTGCCAGCAGTGAAGCGACGGTAGCGGGGGGGCCTTTTGCAGATACGCAGTATTTT.

The chain links TRBV4-2 to TRBJ1-2; D ambiguous. CDR3 length equals 16 residues. The germline V gene has CDR1 LGHNA and CDR2 YNFKEQ. V was trimmed by 0 bases and J by 5 bases, leaving 16 bases between them. Here the CDR3 DNA reads TGTGCCAGCAGCCAAGAACGTGGGCTTACAGAGTATGGCTACACCTTC. Its protein product is CASSQERGLTEYGYTF.

This clonotype was seen a few times. The J gene is TRBJ2-2, the V gene TRBV4-1, with D tentatively TRBD1 (6 bases). V lost 1 base to trimming and J lost 1 base, with 16 bases between them. Germline V gene sequence: CDR1 MGHRA, CDR2 YSYEKL. The CDR3 is made up of 18 amino acids. DNA for the CDR3: TGCGCCAGCAGCCAAGGACTATCGGGACACAAGAACACCGGGGAGCTGTTTTTT. This translates into CASSQGLSGHKNTGELFF.